This is a list of T cell receptor beta chains from one sample in a study of T cell repertoires in cytomegalovirus infection. TCRdb called the reads again in MiXCR, with one record for every CDR3 protein. The sample lists about 490,000 distinct CDR3 sequences; approximately 15% were seen once. The sample consisted of CD8+ T cells from PBMCs. Receptors originate from a human donor in good health (CMV status not recorded). Some clones in this sample may be carry-over from other donors' samples. The CDR3 runs from the conserved cysteine through the conserved F or W. A D gene is named only where the DNA matches it firmly. The size field is filled for only some rows; it gives once, few, many or a size class.

D gene	clone size	V gene	J gene	CDR3 DNA	CDR3 protein
NA	many	TRBV27	TRBJ2-1	TGTGCCAGCAGTTTAGGGGCCTCCGTGGACAATGAGCAGTTCTTC	CASSLGASVDNEQFF
NA	many	TRBV28	TRBJ2-2	TGTGCCAGCAGTTTATGGGCAGGGGTAACCGGGGAGCTGTTTTTT	CASSLWAGVTGELFF
NA	many	TRBV10-3	TRBJ2-6	TGTGCTTCGGGACTCTCCGGTCCTGAGGCCAACGTCCTGACTTTC	CASGLSGPEANVLTF
NA	many	TRBV6-1	TRBJ2-6	TGTGCCAGCAGCGGTTTCTCTGGGGCCAACGTCCTGACTTTC	CASSGFSGANVLTF
TRBD1	NA	TRBV20-1	TRBJ2-7	TGCAGTGCTAGGGGACAGTTAGAATACGAGCAGTACTTC	CSARGQLEYEQYF
TRBD2	many	TRBV15	TRBJ2-7	TGTGCCACCCGGGAGGGAGGCTCCTACGAGCAGTACTTC	CATREGGSYEQYF
NA	NA	TRBV5-6	TRBJ1-3	TGTGCCAGCAGTTCCTATTCCGGTGCCACCATATATTTT	CASSSYSGATIYF
NA	NA	TRBV2	TRBJ1-4	TGTGCCAGATGGGACCCTGCAACTAATGAAAAACTGTTTTTT	CARWDPATNEKLFF
NA	many	TRBV6-5	TRBJ2-5	TGTGCCAGCAGTTACTCGGACAGCCTAGGCGAGACCCAGTACTTC	CASSYSDSLGETQYF
TRBD2	NA	TRBV27	TRBJ2-1	TGTGCCAGCAGTTTACGGACTAGCGCGAGCTCCTACAATGAGCAGTTCTTC	CASSLRTSASSYNEQFF
NA	many	TRBV7-9	TRBJ2-1	TGTGCCAGCAGCTCCCCTTATACAGGAGCCTCCTTTTACAATGAGCAGTTCTTC	CASSSPYTGASFYNEQFF
NA	many	TRBV24-1	TRBJ2-7	TGTGCCACCAGTGATTTGACAGTCGACGAGCAGTACTTC	CATSDLTVDEQYF
NA	few	TRBV5-8	TRBJ1-4	TGTGCCAGCAGCCTGGGACAAGGGCTTGAAAAACTGTTTTTT	CASSLGQGLEKLFF
NA	NA	TRBV9	TRBJ2-3	TGTGCCAGCAGCCAGAATCTAGGCGGAGGCTCAAATACGCAGTATTTT	CASSQNLGGGSNTQYF
NA	many	TRBV7-9	TRBJ2-1	TGTGCCAGCAGCTTAGTCGGGTGGGGACCTAGTTTCGACAATGAGCAGTTCTTC	CASSLVGWGPSFDNEQFF
TRBD2	many	TRBV6-1	TRBJ2-5	TGTGCCAGCTCTATTGTTCATGCGGGTGCCGCGGGAGGTGGGACGACCCAGTACTTC	CASSIVHAGAAGGGTTQYF
NA	few	TRBV6-5	TRBJ1-2	TGTGCCAGCAGTTACTCCGTCAAGAACTATGGCTACACCTTC	CASSYSVKNYGYTF
NA	few	TRBV28	TRBJ1-5	TGTGCCAGCAGTTTACGGCTCAGGGGCCAGGATCAGCCCCAGCATTTT	CASSLRLRGQDQPQHF